A single count supports the clone carrying this T cell receptor beta chain. Its antigen is undetermined. The same CDR3 also results from other DNA sequences found in this sample. Germline V gives CDR1 SGDLS, CDR2 YYNGEE. V was trimmed by 2 bases and J by 0 bases, leaving 9 bases between them. This CDR3 has 14 residues. This sample is drawn from a study of shared clonotypes between healthy human individuals. Study-wide findings and caveats: Non-shared clonotypes had lower generation probabilities than clonotypes shared by all four sorted-subset donors. Blood was the only sampled material, and tissue repertoires likely differ.

At deep level, the assay was performed. Produced via immunoSEQ multiplex PCR; TCRdb's table is partial and in-frame only. This sample has approximately 2.5 million clones; more than 80% occur once, and the top ten carry under 0.15%. The study separated CD4+ cells into CD45RA+ naive and CD45RA-negative memory subsets. The sequenced sample was naive CD4+ T cells sorted from blood. The subset: CD45RA+ positively selected. The rearrangement uses TRBV9 and TRBJ2-7; perhaps TRBD2 as D (6 bases). The sequence came from a man between 18 and 29 years old in good health. This CDR3 is CASSVGGPSYEQYF. Written as DNA, the CDR3 is TGTGCCAGCAGCGTTGGAGGGCCCTCCTACGAGCAGTACTTC.